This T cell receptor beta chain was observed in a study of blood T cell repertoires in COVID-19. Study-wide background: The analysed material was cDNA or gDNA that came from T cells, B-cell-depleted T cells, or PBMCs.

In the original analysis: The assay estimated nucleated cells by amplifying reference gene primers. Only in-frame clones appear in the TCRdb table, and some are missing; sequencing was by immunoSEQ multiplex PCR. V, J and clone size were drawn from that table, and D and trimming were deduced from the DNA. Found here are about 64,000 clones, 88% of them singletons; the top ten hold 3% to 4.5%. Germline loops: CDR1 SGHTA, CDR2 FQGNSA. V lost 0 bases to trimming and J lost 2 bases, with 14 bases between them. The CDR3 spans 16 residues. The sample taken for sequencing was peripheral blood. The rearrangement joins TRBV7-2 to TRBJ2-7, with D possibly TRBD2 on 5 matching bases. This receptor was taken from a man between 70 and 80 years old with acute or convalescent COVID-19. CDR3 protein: CASSLAAAPTTYEQYF. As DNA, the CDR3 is TGTGCCAGCAGCTTAGCAGCGGCCCCCACTACCTACGAGCAGTACTTC.